Detailed here is one T cell receptor beta chain. What it binds is unknown. Measured with immunoSEQ multiplex PCR; TCRdb has only the in-frame clones, and not every one. The repertoire holds 150,000 to 200,000 clones, 85% to 95% seen once, with 0.067% in the top ten. The CDR3 spans 14 residues. Trimming removed 6 bases from V and 4 bases from J, with 13 bases in between. Donors included only healthy HIV-negative adults lacking recent acute infections or vaccinations. This sample stems from a study of shared clonotypes between healthy human individuals. Study-wide results and caveats: Around 5% was the fraction of naive CD4 clonotypes found shared across a few donors. Despite large depth, sorted-subset datasets appeared incompletely sequenced.

V is TRBV6-7 and J is TRBJ2-1; weak D call: TRBD1 (6 bases). TRBV6-7 is an open reading frame, and its role is uncertain. This TCR derives from a woman under 40 in good health. Source material: naive CD4+ T cells sorted from blood. Subset: CD45RA+ positively selected. CDR3: CASRRDNRYNEQFF. DNA of the CDR3: TGTGCCAGCAGACGGGACAATCGGTACAATGAGCAGTTCTTC.